This T cell receptor (beta chain) was captured by sequencing in a study of hypomethylating agent response in myelodysplastic syndrome. Method: immunoSEQ multiplex PCR; TCRdb's copy keeps in-frame clones and lacks some. The data contain approximately 10,000 clones, 83% of them singletons. The CDR3 contains 14 residues. CDR1 is SEHNR and CDR2 is FQNEAQ in the germline V gene (reference sequence). V was cut by 5 bases and J by 4 bases, with 12 bases left in between. This clonotype was obtained from a human donor with myelodysplastic syndrome. The sequencing used bone marrow, collected before or after starting hypomethylating agent treatment for myelodysplastic syndrome (not recorded which). V and J are TRBV7-9 and TRBJ1-3; no reliable D call. The CDR3 spells CASSQAHPGNTIYF. CDR3 DNA sequence: TGTGCCAGCAGCCAAGCCCACCCAGGAAACACCATATATTTT.